This entry lists 2 T cell receptor beta chains sequenced from one sample in a study of T cells in Graves' hyperthyroidism and ophthalmopathy. TCR beta CDR3 sequences were amplified from RNA transcripts. The TCR CDR3 was amplified in a first-round RT-PCR using the HTBI primer set. Using its own MiXCR run on the multiplex PCR reads, TCRdb lists one record per CDR3 protein. The sample lists 500,000 to 600,000 distinct CDR3 sequences; 46% were seen once. The sample taken for sequencing was peripheral blood or thyroid tissue (not recorded which). These receptors came from an adult woman with Graves' disease, either hyperthyroidism or ophthalmopathy (not recorded which).

This clonotype came up once. V is TRBV15 and J is TRBJ2-2, with 7 bases matching TRBD1. CDR1 and CDR2 from the germline V gene are LNHNV and YYDKDF (reference sequence). This CDR3 has 17 amino acids. J gave up 2 bases and V 3 bases, and 9 bases lay outside the gene matches. CDR3 sequence: CATSSLAGGYNTGELFF. In DNA, the CDR3 is TGTGCCACCAGCAGCTTGGCAGGGGGTTACAACACCGGGGAGCTGTTTTTT.

This clonotype occurred many times. The chain has TRBV6-1 and TRBJ2-7, with TRBD1 identical over 9 bases. This CDR3 region has 13 residues. Germline trimming cut 5 bases from V and 6 bases from J; bases unmatched to any gene: 5. CDR1 and CDR2 from the germline V gene are MNHNS and SASEGT. The CDR3: CASSWTGAREQYF. The CDR3 DNA sequence: TGTGCCAGCAGTTGGACAGGGGCACGCGAGCAGTACTTC.